The entry below gives a single TCR beta chain sequence along with its context. In terms of age and location, participants ranged from roughly 18 to 90 years and lived in about two dozen US areas. Self-reported history from a screening survey and questionnaire set each donor's cohort. This sample is drawn from a study of blood T cell repertoires in COVID-19. Original data processing: Reference gene primer amplification yielded estimated nucleated cell counts. Produced via immunoSEQ multiplex PCR; TCRdb's table is partial and in-frame only. V, J and clone size are those of that table, while D and trimming were read from the DNA. The table lists approximately 230,000 clones, just over 85% of them singletons. The germline V gene has CDR1 SNHLY and CDR2 FYNNEI. CDR3 length: 14 amino acids. The V gene end was trimmed by 7 bases and the J gene end by 5 bases; junction bases not matched to a gene: 7.

The J gene is TRBJ2-3, the V gene TRBV2; TRBD1 matches at 9 bases. Sequences were obtained from PBMCs or T cells enriched from blood (not recorded which). This clonotype was sampled from a middle-aged man who had recovered from COVID-19. The DNA of the CDR3 is TGTGCCAGCAAAATGGACAGGGGCCAAGATACGCAGTATTTT. It yields the protein CASKMDRGQDTQYF.